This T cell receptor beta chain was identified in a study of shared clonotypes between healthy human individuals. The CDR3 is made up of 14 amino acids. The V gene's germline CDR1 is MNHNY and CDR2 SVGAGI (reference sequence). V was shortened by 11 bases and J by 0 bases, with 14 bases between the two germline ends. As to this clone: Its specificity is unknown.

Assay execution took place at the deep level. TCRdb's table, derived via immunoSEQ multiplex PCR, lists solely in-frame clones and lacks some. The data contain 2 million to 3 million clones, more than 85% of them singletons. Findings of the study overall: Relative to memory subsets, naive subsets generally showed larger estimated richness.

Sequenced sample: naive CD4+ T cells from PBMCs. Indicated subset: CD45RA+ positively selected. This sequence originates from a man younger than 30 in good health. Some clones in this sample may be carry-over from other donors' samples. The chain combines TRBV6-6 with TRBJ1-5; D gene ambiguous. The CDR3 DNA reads TGTGCCTGCCGAGGGCTGTATAGCAATCAGCCCCAGCATTTT. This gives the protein CACRGLYSNQPQHF.